The source of this T cell receptor (beta chain) is a study of T cells in Graves' hyperthyroidism and ophthalmopathy. TCR beta CDR3 regions were amplified from RNA transcripts. Using the HTBI primer set, a first-round RT-PCR was run on the TCR CDR3. Via MiXCR, TCRdb re-called the multiplex PCR reads, giving one row per CDR3 protein. The sample has about 840,000 distinct CDR3 sequences, about 38% seen once. On this clonotype: Its antigen is not known.

Study-level findings and limits: The model identified upcoming ophthalmopathy a median around 6 months ahead of onset.

From germline, CDR1 is SGHTA and CDR2 FQGNSA. This CDR3 contains 21 residues. The trim removed 5 bases at V and 1 base at J, leaving 18 bases unmatched. The specimen was blood. The TCR sequence derives from a young man with Graves' hyperthyroidism. The genes are TRBV7-2 and TRBJ2-7; 15 bases agree with TRBD2. CDR3 residues: CASSQDQGLAGGRTGSYEQYF. As DNA, the CDR3 is TGTGCCAGCAGCCAAGATCAAGGACTAGCGGGGGGGCGAACAGGGTCCTACGAGCAGTACTTC.